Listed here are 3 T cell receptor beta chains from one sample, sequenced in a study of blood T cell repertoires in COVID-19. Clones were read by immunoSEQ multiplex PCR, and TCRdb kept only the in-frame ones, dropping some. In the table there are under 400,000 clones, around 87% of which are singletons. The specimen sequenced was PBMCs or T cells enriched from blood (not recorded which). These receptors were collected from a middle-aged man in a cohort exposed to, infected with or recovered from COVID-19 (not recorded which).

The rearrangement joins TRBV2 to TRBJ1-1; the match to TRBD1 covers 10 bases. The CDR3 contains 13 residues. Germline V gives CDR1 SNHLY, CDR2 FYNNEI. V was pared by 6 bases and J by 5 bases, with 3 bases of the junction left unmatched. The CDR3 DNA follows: TGTGCCAGCAGCTGGACAGGGGGGACTGAAGCTTTCTTT. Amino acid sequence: CASSWTGGTEAFF.

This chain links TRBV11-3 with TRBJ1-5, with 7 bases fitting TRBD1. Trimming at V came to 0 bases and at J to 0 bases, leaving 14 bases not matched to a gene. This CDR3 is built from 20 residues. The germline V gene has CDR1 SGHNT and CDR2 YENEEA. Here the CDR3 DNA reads TGTGCCAGCAGCTTAGAACGGGCGGACAGGCCACTTTATAGCAATCAGCCCCAGCATTTT. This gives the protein CASSLERADRPLYSNQPQHF. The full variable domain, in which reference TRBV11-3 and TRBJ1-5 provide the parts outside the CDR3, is EAGVVQSPRYKIIEKKQPVAFWCNPISGHNTLYWYLQNLGQGPELLIRYENEEAVDDSQLPKDRFSAERLKGVDSTLKIQPAELGDSAVYLCASSLERADRPLYSNQPQHFGDGTRLSIL.

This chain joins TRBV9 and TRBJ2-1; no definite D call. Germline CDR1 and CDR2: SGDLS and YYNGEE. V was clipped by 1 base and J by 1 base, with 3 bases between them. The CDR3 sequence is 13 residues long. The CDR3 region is CASSVHSYNEQFF. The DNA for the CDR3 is TGTGCCAGCAGCGTACATTCCTACAATGAGCAGTTCTTC.